This T cell receptor beta chain comes out of a study of blood T cell repertoires in COVID-19. About the research overall: PBMCs, B-cell-depleted T cells, or T cells were the source of the cDNA or gDNA that made up the material.

V lost 2 bases and J lost 4, with 5 bases in between. The germline gives CDR1 KGHSH, CDR2 LQKENI. This CDR3 region has 12 residues. The Seattle site enrolled patients during active infection and followed them longitudinally. Source study methods: Researchers report that nucleated cell counts were estimated from reference gene primer amplification. Profiling relied on immunoSEQ multiplex PCR, and the TCRdb table lists in-frame clones only, not all of them. V and J calls and clone size are those listed in that table; D and trimming were worked out from the DNA. This sample carries roughly 320,000 clones, about nine tenths of them seen once, and the ten largest clones take 1.5% to 2%.

The sequence derives from a woman aged 25 to 39 with COVID-19, enrolled during active disease. This chain joins TRBV18 and TRBJ2-5; D gene ambiguous. Source material: peripheral blood. CDR3 nucleotides: TGTGCCAGCTCACCAAATCGAGAGACCCAGTACTTC. The encoded protein is CASSPNRETQYF.